This T cell receptor beta chain was recorded in a study of T cell changes during pregnancy in multiple sclerosis. The CDR3 runs to 13 residues. V lost 2 bases and J lost 10, with 13 bases in between. Germline-derived CDR1 and CDR2 are SGDLS and YYNGEE. Profiling relied on immunoSEQ multiplex PCR, and the TCRdb table lists in-frame clones only, not all of them. The table lists around 96,000 clones, approximately 94% of them singletons. This specimen was peripheral blood, taken in the third trimester of pregnancy. This sequence joins TRBV9 and TRBJ2-1; weak D call: TRBD1 (6 bases). The TCR originated in a female donor with multiple sclerosis, enrolled in a pregnancy study. The CDR3 bases are TGTGCCAGCAGCGTCACAGACAGGTCGGAGCAGTTCTTC. Protein: CASSVTDRSEQFF.